This T cell receptor beta chain came from a study of T cell repertoires in cytomegalovirus infection (dated by TCRdb to about 2019). Looking at the study overall: Donor HLA type was relevant to the analysis, as public TCR beta signatures indicated carriage of CMV infection together with the matching HLA type.

The reads were generated on an Illumina HiSeq 1500. TCRdb cleaned the public reads at Q25 with fastp, built clones with MiXCR and kept in-frame beta chains. When rows share a CDR3 protein, they turn into one entry using the most common DNA and genes. The sample records more than 150,000 distinct CDR3 sequences, over 25% of which are singletons. Approximately 31% of the sample rests with the top ten. Looking up the germline V gene (reference sequence) yields CDR1 LNHDA and CDR2 SQIVND. A distance of 14 bases separates the germline ends of V and J, which lose 3 bases and 1 base respectively. The CDR3, from cysteine to phenylalanine, totals 16 residues. Only the CDR3 DNA is retained, 48 bases long and in frame from the first base. The investigation overall reported the following: In both this cohort and an independent roughly 350-donor cohort, the cumulative frequency of public TCR beta family members distinguished carriers of CMV infection plus the relevant HLA type. The ex vivo response was dominated by HLA-C-restricted CMV-specific TCR beta clonotypes, which also provided the single most frequent clonotype in two of eight donors.

Details on this clonotype: Its binding antigen is unknown. No base qualities exist here, and no much larger clone lies one base off it.

This sequence originates from a human donor in good health (CMV status not recorded). Some clones in this sample may be carry-over from other donors' samples. The rearrangement combines TRBV19 with TRBJ2-3; TRBD2 is a possible D gene, resting on 6 matching bases. What was sequenced was PBMCs. The nucleotide sequence is TGTGCCAGTAGTATCTGGGCGGGAACCGGCACAGATACGCAGTATTTT. The resulting protein is CASSIWAGTGTDTQYF.